This is a list of T cell receptor beta chains from one sample in a study of T cell repertoires in cytomegalovirus infection. TCRdb fed the reads into MiXCR, producing one record per CDR3 protein. The repertoire holds approximately 630,000 distinct CDR3 sequences, with more than 20% as singletons. The sequenced sample was CD8+ T cells from PBMCs. The receptors were sampled from a human donor in good health (CMV status not recorded). Some clones in this sample may be carry-over from other donors' samples. The CDR3 runs from the conserved cysteine through the conserved F or W. The order of the fields is CDR3 length, clone size, J gene, V gene, D gene, CDR3 DNA, CDR3 protein. A D gene is named only where the DNA matches it firmly. The listing skips clone size in some rows; elsewhere it reads once, few, many or a size class.

cdr3_length: 16
clone_size: -
j_call: TRBJ1-6
v_call: TRBV5-1
d_call: -
cdr3_nt: TGCGCCAGCAGTGTCGGCGAGAGCTCCTATAATTCACCCCTCCACTTT
cdr3_aa: CASSVGESSYNSPLHF

cdr3_length: 16
clone_size: -
j_call: TRBJ2-1
v_call: TRBV20-1
d_call: TRBD2
cdr3_nt: TGCAGTGCTAGAGGTTTAGCGGGGGATTTCTACAATGAGCAGTTCTTC
cdr3_aa: CSARGLAGDFYNEQFF

cdr3_length: 13
clone_size: few
j_call: TRBJ1-2
v_call: TRBV10-2
d_call: TRBD1
cdr3_nt: TGCGCCAGCAGTACAGGGGGCCCGGGTGGCTACACCTTC
cdr3_aa: CASSTGGPGGYTF

cdr3_length: 18
clone_size: -
j_call: TRBJ2-6
v_call: TRBV6-1
d_call: -
cdr3_nt: TGTGCCAGCAGTGTCAAGGACGTATTTTACTCTGGGGCCAACGTCCTGACTTTC
cdr3_aa: CASSVKDVFYSGANVLTF

cdr3_length: 16
clone_size: few
j_call: TRBJ1-1
v_call: TRBV7-3
d_call: -
cdr3_nt: TGTGCCAGCAGCCCGGGGGCCGGGACATGGAACACTGAAGCTTTCTTT
cdr3_aa: CASSPGAGTWNTEAFF

cdr3_length: 17
clone_size: -
j_call: TRBJ2-5
v_call: TRBV10-3
d_call: -
cdr3_nt: TGTGCCATCAGTGAGTCGAAGGTCCCGAGGAGCCCAAGGACCCAGTACTTC
cdr3_aa: CAISESKVPRSPRTQYF

cdr3_length: 13
clone_size: many
j_call: TRBJ1-1
v_call: TRBV20-1
d_call: TRBD1
cdr3_nt: TGCAGTGCTAGCACGGACAGGGGCACTGAAGCTTTCTTT
cdr3_aa: CSASTDRGTEAFF

cdr3_length: 15
clone_size: many
j_call: TRBJ2-1
v_call: TRBV7-2
d_call: TRBD2
cdr3_nt: TGTGCCAGCAGCTTCAGCGGGGGCCACGGCAATGAGCAGTTCTTC
cdr3_aa: CASSFSGGHGNEQFF

cdr3_length: 16
clone_size: many
j_call: TRBJ2-1
v_call: TRBV7-9
d_call: TRBD1
cdr3_nt: TGTGCCAGCAGCAACCGACAGGGGAGCTCCTACAATGAGCAGTTCTTC
cdr3_aa: CASSNRQGSSYNEQFF

cdr3_length: 14
clone_size: -
j_call: TRBJ2-2
v_call: TRBV5-1
d_call: TRBD1
cdr3_nt: TGCGCCAGCCGGGACAGGGGGTTCACCGGGGAGCTGTTTTTT
cdr3_aa: CASRDRGFTGELFF

cdr3_length: 16
clone_size: -
j_call: TRBJ2-2
v_call: TRBV15
d_call: -
cdr3_nt: TGTGCCACCAGCAGTGGCCGGGACGGCACCACCGGGGAGCTGTTTTTT
cdr3_aa: CATSSGRDGTTGELFF

cdr3_length: 16
clone_size: few
j_call: TRBJ2-3
v_call: TRBV7-9
d_call: TRBD1
cdr3_nt: TGTGCCAACCAGCTTATGGGACAGTCTAGCACAGATACGCAGTATTTT
cdr3_aa: CANQLMGQSSTDTQYF

cdr3_length: 12
clone_size: few
j_call: TRBJ2-1
v_call: TRBV6-2/TRBV6-3
d_call: -
cdr3_nt: TGTGCCAGCAGTTACCTAGGTAGTGAGCAGTTCTTC
cdr3_aa: CASSYLGSEQFF

cdr3_length: 16
clone_size: -
j_call: TRBJ2-1
v_call: TRBV20-1
d_call: TRBD2
cdr3_nt: TGCAGTGTTTTCTCGACTAGCATGGTATCCTACAATGAGCAGTTCTTC
cdr3_aa: CSVFSTSMVSYNEQFF

cdr3_length: 16
clone_size: -
j_call: TRBJ2-3
v_call: TRBV20-1
d_call: TRBD2
cdr3_nt: TGCAGTGCTAGAGATCTAGCGGGGGGGCCGATAGATACGCAGTATTTT
cdr3_aa: CSARDLAGGPIDTQYF

cdr3_length: 14
clone_size: -
j_call: TRBJ2-1
v_call: TRBV12-3/TRBV12-4
d_call: -
cdr3_nt: TGTGCCAGCAGTTTACTCCCAGGCTACAATGAGCAGTTCTTC
cdr3_aa: CASSLLPGYNEQFF

cdr3_length: 11
clone_size: -
j_call: TRBJ1-1
v_call: TRBV29-1
d_call: TRBD1
cdr3_nt: TGCAGCGTCCAAGGCGGGACAGGAGCTTTCTTT
cdr3_aa: CSVQGGTGAFF

cdr3_length: 13
clone_size: few
j_call: TRBJ2-7
v_call: TRBV7-4
d_call: TRBD2
cdr3_nt: TGTGCCACCGGGACTAGCCTCTCCTACGAGCAGTACTTC
cdr3_aa: CATGTSLSYEQYF

cdr3_length: 16
clone_size: -
j_call: TRBJ1-5
v_call: TRBV4-2
d_call: -
cdr3_nt: TGTGCCAGCAGCCCGCGACATACTTATAGCAATCAGCCCCAGCATTTT
cdr3_aa: CASSPRHTYSNQPQHF

cdr3_length: 19
clone_size: -
j_call: TRBJ1-6
v_call: TRBV20-1
d_call: -
cdr3_nt: TGCAGTGCTAGGGAGGACGGCATGTGGAGGGGCCAGAAGAATTCACCCCTCCACTTT
cdr3_aa: CSAREDGMWRGQKNSPLHF

cdr3_length: 15
clone_size: -
j_call: TRBJ1-2
v_call: TRBV10-3
d_call: TRBD1
cdr3_nt: TGTGCCATCAGGACCGGGACAGACAAAAACTATGGCTACACCTTC
cdr3_aa: CAIRTGTDKNYGYTF

cdr3_length: 15
clone_size: -
j_call: TRBJ1-5
v_call: TRBV27
d_call: -
cdr3_nt: TGTGCCAGCAGTTTAATAGCAGGGAGCGGTCAGCCCCAGCATTTT
cdr3_aa: CASSLIAGSGQPQHF

cdr3_length: 15
clone_size: -
j_call: TRBJ2-1
v_call: TRBV12-3/TRBV12-4
d_call: -
cdr3_nt: TGTGCCAGCAGCCTCGCCGGGATGCCAAACAATGAGCAGTTCTTC
cdr3_aa: CASSLAGMPNNEQFF

cdr3_length: 14
clone_size: -
j_call: TRBJ2-7
v_call: TRBV2
d_call: TRBD1
cdr3_nt: TGTGCCAGCAGTGACCCGGGACAGGGCTACGAGCAGTACTTC
cdr3_aa: CASSDPGQGYEQYF

cdr3_length: 15
clone_size: few
j_call: TRBJ2-3
v_call: TRBV19
d_call: TRBD2
cdr3_nt: TGTGCCACCATCGTCGGGGGGGATTTATCGGATACGCAGTATTTT
cdr3_aa: CATIVGGDLSDTQYF

cdr3_length: 14
clone_size: many
j_call: TRBJ1-5
v_call: TRBV4-1
d_call: -
cdr3_nt: TGCGCCAGCAGCCAAGAGGGGGCTGGACAGCCCCAGCATTTT
cdr3_aa: CASSQEGAGQPQHF

cdr3_length: 14
clone_size: many
j_call: TRBJ2-5
v_call: TRBV7-8
d_call: -
cdr3_nt: TGTGCCAGCAGCTTATTCGCCGGGGAGTTGGCCCAGTACTTC
cdr3_aa: CASSLFAGELAQYF

cdr3_length: 14
clone_size: many
j_call: TRBJ1-3
v_call: TRBV7-2
d_call: TRBD1
cdr3_nt: TGTGCCAGCAACAGGGACAGCTCTGGAAACACCATATATTTT
cdr3_aa: CASNRDSSGNTIYF

cdr3_length: 14
clone_size: few
j_call: TRBJ2-2
v_call: TRBV27
d_call: -
cdr3_nt: TGTGCCAGCAGTTACACAGATAACACCGGGGAGCTGTTTTTT
cdr3_aa: CASSYTDNTGELFF

cdr3_length: 15
clone_size: -
j_call: TRBJ1-5
v_call: TRBV7-9
d_call: -
cdr3_nt: TGTGCCAGCAGCTTAAGTAATGACAAATCAGAGCCCCAGCATTTT
cdr3_aa: CASSLSNDKSEPQHF

cdr3_length: 16
clone_size: many
j_call: TRBJ1-2
v_call: TRBV29-1
d_call: -
cdr3_nt: TGCAGCGTTGAAGGGGGGACATGGGCTCTGGCTGATGGCTACACCTTC
cdr3_aa: CSVEGGTWALADGYTF

cdr3_length: 15
clone_size: -
j_call: TRBJ1-5
v_call: TRBV4-1
d_call: -
cdr3_nt: TGCGCCAGCAGCCACGCCGGAGGACGGCTTCAGCCCCAGCATTTT
cdr3_aa: CASSHAGGRLQPQHF

cdr3_length: 15
clone_size: -
j_call: TRBJ2-1
v_call: TRBV29-1
d_call: TRBD1
cdr3_nt: TGCAGCGTTAACTCTGGGACAGGAGGCCCCCATGAGCAGTTCTTC
cdr3_aa: CSVNSGTGGPHEQFF

cdr3_length: 16
clone_size: few
j_call: TRBJ1-6
v_call: TRBV5-1
d_call: -
cdr3_nt: TGCGCCAGCAGCTTGGGGTGGTTCCGACAGAGTTCACCCCTCCACTTT
cdr3_aa: CASSLGWFRQSSPLHF

cdr3_length: 15
clone_size: once
j_call: TRBJ2-3
v_call: TRBV20-1
d_call: TRBD2
cdr3_nt: TGCAGTGCTTACGGGCCTAGCGGGATCACAGATACGCAGTATTTT
cdr3_aa: CSAYGPSGITDTQYF

cdr3_length: 15
clone_size: few
j_call: TRBJ1-6
v_call: TRBV28
d_call: TRBD1
cdr3_nt: TGTGCCAGCAGTCCCTGGACAGGGGAGTATTCACCCCTCCACTTT
cdr3_aa: CASSPWTGEYSPLHF